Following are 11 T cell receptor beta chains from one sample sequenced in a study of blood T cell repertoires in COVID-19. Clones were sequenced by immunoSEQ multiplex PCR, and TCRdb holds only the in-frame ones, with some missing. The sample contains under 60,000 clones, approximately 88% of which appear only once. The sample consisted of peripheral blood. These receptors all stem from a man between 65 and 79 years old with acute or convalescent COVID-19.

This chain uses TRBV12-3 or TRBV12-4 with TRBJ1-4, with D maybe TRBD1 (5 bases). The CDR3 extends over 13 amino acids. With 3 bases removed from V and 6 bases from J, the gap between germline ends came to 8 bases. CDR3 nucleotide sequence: TGTGCCAGCAGTTTTTCGACAGATGAAAAACTGTTTTTT. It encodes CASSFSTDEKLFF.

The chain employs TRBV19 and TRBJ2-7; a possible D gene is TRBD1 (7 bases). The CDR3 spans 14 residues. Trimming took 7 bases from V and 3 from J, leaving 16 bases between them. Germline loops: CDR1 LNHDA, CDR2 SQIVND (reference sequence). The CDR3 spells CASNRRDRVYEQYF. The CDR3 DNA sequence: TGTGCCAGTAACCGGAGGGACAGAGTCTACGAGCAGTACTTC.

The CDR3 reads CAWSGRDYGEKLFF. In DNA form, the CDR3 reads TGTGCCTGGAGTGGCAGGGATTATGGTGAAAAACTGTTTTTT. The genes are TRBV30 and TRBJ1-4; possibly TRBD1 for D (5 bases). From germline, CDR1 is GTSNPN and CDR2 SVGIG (reference sequence). The CDR3 length is 14 residues. V lost 1 base and J 7 bases, leaving 13 bases between the germline ends.

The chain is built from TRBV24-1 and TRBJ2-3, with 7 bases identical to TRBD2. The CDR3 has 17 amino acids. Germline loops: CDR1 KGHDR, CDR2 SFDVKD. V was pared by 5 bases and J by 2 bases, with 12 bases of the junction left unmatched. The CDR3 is CATSGSVRGLDTDTQYF. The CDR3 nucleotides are TGTGCCACCAGTGGTTCCGTGCGGGGGTTGGACACAGATACGCAGTATTTT.

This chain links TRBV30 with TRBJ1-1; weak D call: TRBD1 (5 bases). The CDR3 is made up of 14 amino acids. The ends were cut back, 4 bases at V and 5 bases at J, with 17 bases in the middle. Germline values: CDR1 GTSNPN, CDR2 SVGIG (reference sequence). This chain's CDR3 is CAWNPGTPWTEAFF. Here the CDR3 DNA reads TGTGCCTGGAACCCCGGGACTCCGTGGACTGAAGCTTTCTTT.

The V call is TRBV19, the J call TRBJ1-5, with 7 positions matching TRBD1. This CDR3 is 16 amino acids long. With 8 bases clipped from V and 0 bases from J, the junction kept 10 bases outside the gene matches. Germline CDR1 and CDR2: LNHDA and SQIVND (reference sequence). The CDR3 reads CASYGGQPLSNQPQHF. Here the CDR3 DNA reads TGTGCCAGTTATGGGGGACAGCCCCTTAGCAATCAGCCCCAGCATTTT.

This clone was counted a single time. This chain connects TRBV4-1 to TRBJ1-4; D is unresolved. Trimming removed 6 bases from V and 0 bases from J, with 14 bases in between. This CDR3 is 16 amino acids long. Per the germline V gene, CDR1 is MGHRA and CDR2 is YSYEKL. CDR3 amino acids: CASSLQILATNEKLFF. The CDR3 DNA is TGCGCCAGCAGTCTACAGATACTTGCAACTAATGAAAAACTGTTTTTT.

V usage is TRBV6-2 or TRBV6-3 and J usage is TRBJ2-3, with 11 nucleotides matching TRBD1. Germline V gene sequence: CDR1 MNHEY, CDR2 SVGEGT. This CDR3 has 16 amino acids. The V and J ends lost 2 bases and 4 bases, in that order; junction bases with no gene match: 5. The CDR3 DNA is TGTGCCAGCAGTTACAACGGACAGGGGGCACCAGATACGCAGTATTTT. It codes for CASSYNGQGAPDTQYF.

CDR3 in amino acids: CASSILQGASNQPQHF. In nucleotides, the CDR3 is TGTGCCAGTAGTATTTTGCAGGGGGCGAGCAATCAGCCCCAGCATTTT. The chain employs TRBV19 and TRBJ1-5, with TRBD1 matching 8 bases. V gave up 3 bases and J gave up 1 base; unmatched junction bases: 5. CDR3 length: 16 amino acids. Germline V gene lookup returns CDR1 LNHDA and CDR2 SQIVND (reference sequence).

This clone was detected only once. CDR3 in amino acids: CASSQGTTASGEAFF. The CDR3, as DNA: TGCGCCAGCAGCCAGGGTACTACAGCCTCCGGGGAGGCTTTCTTT. V usage is TRBV4-1 and J usage is TRBJ1-1; no definite D call. This CDR3 is built from 15 residues. V was shortened by 3 bases and J by 11 bases, with 22 bases between the two germline ends. Germline V lookup: CDR1 MGHRA, CDR2 YSYEKL.

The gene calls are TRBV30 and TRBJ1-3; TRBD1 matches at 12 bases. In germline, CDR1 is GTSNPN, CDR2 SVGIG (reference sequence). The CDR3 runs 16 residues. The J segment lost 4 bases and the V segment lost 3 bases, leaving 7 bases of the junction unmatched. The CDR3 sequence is CAWSGDRGPVGNTIYF. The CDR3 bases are TGTGCCTGGAGCGGGGACAGGGGGCCAGTCGGAAACACCATATATTTT.